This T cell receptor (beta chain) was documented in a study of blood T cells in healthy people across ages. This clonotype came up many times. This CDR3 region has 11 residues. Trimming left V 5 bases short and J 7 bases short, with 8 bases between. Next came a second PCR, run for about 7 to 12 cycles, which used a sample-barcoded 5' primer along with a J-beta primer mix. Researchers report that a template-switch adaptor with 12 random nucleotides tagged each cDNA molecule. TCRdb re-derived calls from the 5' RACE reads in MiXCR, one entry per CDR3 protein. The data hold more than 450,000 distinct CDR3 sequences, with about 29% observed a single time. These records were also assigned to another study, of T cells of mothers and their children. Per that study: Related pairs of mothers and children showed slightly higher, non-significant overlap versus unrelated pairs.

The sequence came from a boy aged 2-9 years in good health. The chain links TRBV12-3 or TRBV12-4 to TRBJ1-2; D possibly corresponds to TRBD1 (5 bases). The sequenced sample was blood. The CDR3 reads CASSRGVGYTF. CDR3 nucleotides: TGTGCCAGCAGTCGAGGGGTTGGCTACACCTTC.